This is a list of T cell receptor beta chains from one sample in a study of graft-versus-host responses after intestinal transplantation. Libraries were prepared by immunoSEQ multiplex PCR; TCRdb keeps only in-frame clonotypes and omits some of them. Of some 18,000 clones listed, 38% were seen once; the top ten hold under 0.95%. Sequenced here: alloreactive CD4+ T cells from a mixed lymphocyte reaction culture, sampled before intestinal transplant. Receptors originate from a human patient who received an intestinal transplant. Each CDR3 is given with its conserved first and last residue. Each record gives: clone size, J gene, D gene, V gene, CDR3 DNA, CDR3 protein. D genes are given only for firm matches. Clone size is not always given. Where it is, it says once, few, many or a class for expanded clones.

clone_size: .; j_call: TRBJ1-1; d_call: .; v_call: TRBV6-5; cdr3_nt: TGTGCCGCCAGGGTGGCAGGGATGAACACTGAAGCTTTCTTT; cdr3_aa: CAARVAGMNTEAFF
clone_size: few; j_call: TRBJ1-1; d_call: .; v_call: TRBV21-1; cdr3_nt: TGTGCCAGCAGCAAAGAACGGGGGCCCCTTGGGGAAGCTTTCTTT; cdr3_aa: CASSKERGPLGEAFF
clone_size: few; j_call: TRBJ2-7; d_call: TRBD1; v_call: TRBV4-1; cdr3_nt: TGCGCCAGCAGCGAAACAGGGGTTGGCTACGAGCAGTACTTC; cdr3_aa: CASSETGVGYEQYF
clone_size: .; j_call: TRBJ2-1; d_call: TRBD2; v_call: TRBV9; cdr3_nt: TGTGCCAGCAGCGTAGCGGGGGGGATACCTGAGCAGTTCTTC; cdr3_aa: CASSVAGGIPEQFF
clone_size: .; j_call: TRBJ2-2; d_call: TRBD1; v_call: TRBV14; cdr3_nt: TGTGCCAGCAGCCAAGACAGGACAGGCCACACCGGGGAGCTGTTTTTT; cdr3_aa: CASSQDRTGHTGELFF
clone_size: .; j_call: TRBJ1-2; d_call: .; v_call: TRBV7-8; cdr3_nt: TGTGCCAGCAGCTTATATCCGTTAAAGGGCGGCTACACCTTC; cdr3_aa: CASSLYPLKGGYTF
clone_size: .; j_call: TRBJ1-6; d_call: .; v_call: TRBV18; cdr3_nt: TGTGCCAGCTCAGAACAGGGTGAAAGATTGGCCCTCCACTTT; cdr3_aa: CASSEQGERLALHF
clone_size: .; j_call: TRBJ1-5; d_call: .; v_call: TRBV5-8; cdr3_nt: TGTGCCAGCAGCTTGGGAGACACCGGAAATCAGCCCCAGCATTTT; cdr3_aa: CASSLGDTGNQPQHF
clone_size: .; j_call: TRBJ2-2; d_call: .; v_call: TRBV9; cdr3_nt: TGTGCCAGCAGCGTTTTGGAGGGGTACACCGGGGAGCTGTTTTTT; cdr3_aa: CASSVLEGYTGELFF
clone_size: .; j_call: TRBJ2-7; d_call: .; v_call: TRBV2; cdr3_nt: TGTGCCAGCAGTACCGGACGTTACGAGCAGTACTTC; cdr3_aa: CASSTGRYEQYF
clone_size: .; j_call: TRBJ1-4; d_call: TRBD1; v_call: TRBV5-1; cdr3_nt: TGCGCCAGCAGCAAGGCACCCGGGACAGGGAAAACTACTAATGAAAAACTGTTTTTT; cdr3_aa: CASSKAPGTGKTTNEKLFF
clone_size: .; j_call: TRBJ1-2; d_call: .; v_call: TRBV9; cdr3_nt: TGTGCCAGCACCCCAGACGGCAGCCTCTATGGCTACACCTTC; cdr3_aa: CASTPDGSLYGYTF
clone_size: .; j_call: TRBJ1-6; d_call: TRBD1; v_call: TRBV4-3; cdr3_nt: TGCGCCAGCAGCCCTCGACAGGGACGTAATTCACCCCTCCACTTT; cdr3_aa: CASSPRQGRNSPLHF
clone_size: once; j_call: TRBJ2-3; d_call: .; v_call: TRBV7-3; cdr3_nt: TGTGCCAGCAGCTCGACCGGGGGTACGCAGTATTTT; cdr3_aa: CASSSTGGTQYF
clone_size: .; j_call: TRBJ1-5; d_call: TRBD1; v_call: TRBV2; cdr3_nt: TGTGCCAGCAGCCTTTCCGGACAGGGCAATCAGCCCCAGCATTTT; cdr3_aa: CASSLSGQGNQPQHF
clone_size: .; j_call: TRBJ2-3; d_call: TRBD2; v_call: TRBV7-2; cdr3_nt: TGTGCCAGCAGCTACCTTAGGACTAGCGGCACAGATACGCAGTATTTT; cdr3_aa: CASSYLRTSGTDTQYF
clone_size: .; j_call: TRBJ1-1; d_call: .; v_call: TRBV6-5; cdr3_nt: TGTGCCAGCAGTACGGGACCGAACACTGAAGCTTTCTTT; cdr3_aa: CASSTGPNTEAFF
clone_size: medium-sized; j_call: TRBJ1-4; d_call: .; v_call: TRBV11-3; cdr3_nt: TGTGCCAGCAGCCAAAATGCTGGGGAAAAACTGTTTTTT; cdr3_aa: CASSQNAGEKLFF
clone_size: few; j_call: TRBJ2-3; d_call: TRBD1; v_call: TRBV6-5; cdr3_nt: TGTGCCAGCAGGAGGGGACAGGCCTGGCTCGATACGCAGTATTTT; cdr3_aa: CASRRGQAWLDTQYF
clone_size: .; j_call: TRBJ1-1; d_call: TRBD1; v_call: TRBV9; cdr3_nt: TGTGCCAGCAGCGTAGGATGGACAGGGGAGGCTTTCTTT; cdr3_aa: CASSVGWTGEAFF
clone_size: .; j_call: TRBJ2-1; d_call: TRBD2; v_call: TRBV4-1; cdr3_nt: TGCGCCAGCAGCCAAGGGTTAGCGGGGGGCCCGTACAATGAGCAGTTCTTC; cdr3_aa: CASSQGLAGGPYNEQFF
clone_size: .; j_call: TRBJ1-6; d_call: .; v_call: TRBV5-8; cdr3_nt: TGTGCCAGCAGCCTCGTGAGCCGACGGTCGAATTCACCCCTCCACTTT; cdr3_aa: CASSLVSRRSNSPLHF
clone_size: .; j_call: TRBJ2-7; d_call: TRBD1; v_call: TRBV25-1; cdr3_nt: TGTGCCAGCAGTTCTGACAGGGGCCCCTACGAGCAGTACTTC; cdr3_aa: CASSSDRGPYEQYF
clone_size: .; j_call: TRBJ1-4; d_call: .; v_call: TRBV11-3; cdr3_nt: TGTGCCAGCAGCCAAAGAACAGGCGAACGGGGTGAAAAACTGTTTTTT; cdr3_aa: CASSQRTGERGEKLFF
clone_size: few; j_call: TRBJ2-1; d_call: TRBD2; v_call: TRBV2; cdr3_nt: TGTGCCAGCAGTGATCGGGCGGGGGGATCATTCAATGAGCAGTTCTTC; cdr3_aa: CASSDRAGGSFNEQFF
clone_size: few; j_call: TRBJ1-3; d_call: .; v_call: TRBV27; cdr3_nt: TGTGCCAGCAGTTTCTTTACAGGGCCGGAGGGAAACACCATATATTTT; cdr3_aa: CASSFFTGPEGNTIYF
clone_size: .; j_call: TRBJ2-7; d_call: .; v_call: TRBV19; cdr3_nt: TGTGCCAGTAGTATAGGACGTACCTACGAGCAGTACTTC; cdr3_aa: CASSIGRTYEQYF